One and the same sample provided the 11 T cell receptor beta chains below, sequenced in a study of human T cells and chemical hapten exposure. Time point noted: patch test 1, 2 weeks after DPC sensitization. Treatment meaning: therapeutic diphenylcyclopropenone sensitization with weekly scalp DPC. TCRdb reprocessed the RACE reads with MiXCR, giving one entry per CDR3 protein. The repertoire holds some 200,000 distinct CDR3 sequences, with under 25% as singletons. The starting material was whole blood, obtained in connection with sensitization to the hapten diphenylcyclopropenone (DPC). These receptor sequences come from a woman aged 45-65 years with alopecia areata. Some clones in this sample may be carry-over from other donors' samples.

This chain connects TRBV5-1 to TRBJ2-2, with TRBD1 matching 7 bases. The V gene's germline CDR1 is SGHRS and CDR2 YFSETQ. The V gene end was trimmed by 1 base and the J gene end by 4 bases; junction bases not matched to a gene: 7. This CDR3 comprises 16 residues. The CDR3 loop is CASSLSEQGSTGELFF. The CDR3 DNA reads TGCGCCAGCAGCTTGTCTGAACAGGGGAGCACCGGGGAGCTGTTTTTT.

This clonotype has just one count. The chain employs TRBV11-2 and TRBJ2-1; TRBD2 matches at 10 bases. Trimming at V came to 1 base and at J to 4 bases, leaving 4 bases not matched to a gene. Germline CDR1 and CDR2: SGHAT and FQNNGV. The CDR3 is 16 amino acids. The CDR3 sequence: CASSLAGLANYNEQFF. CDR3 in DNA: TGTGCCAGCAGCTTAGCGGGACTAGCGAATTACAATGAGCAGTTCTTC.

In this sample, this clonotype turned up a few times. The chain combines TRBV28 with TRBJ2-7, with 8 nucleotides matching TRBD1. V was clipped by 5 bases and J by 12 bases; unmatched bases: 6. The CDR3 length is 11 residues. CDR1 is MDHEN and CDR2 is SYDVKM in the germline V gene. Here the CDR3 DNA reads TGTGCCAGCAGTCAACGACAGGGGCTGTACTTC. Translated: CASSQRQGLYF.

This clonotype occurred a few times. The chain carries TRBV25-1 and TRBJ2-7, with TRBD1 identical over 10 bases. The germline gives CDR1 MGHDK, CDR2 SYGVNS. There are 14 residues in the CDR3. The trim removed 6 bases at V and 5 bases at J, leaving 7 bases unmatched. This chain's CDR3 is CASSMGQGFHEQYF. The CDR3 DNA sequence: TGTGCCAGCAGCATGGGACAGGGGTTCCACGAGCAGTACTTC.

This clonotype was seen more than once but under ten times. The chain carries TRBV18 and TRBJ1-1; a weak D match, TRBD1 (5 bases). The ends were cut back, 3 bases at V and 2 bases at J, with 13 bases in the middle. This CDR3 spans 15 amino acids. Per the germline V gene, CDR1 is KGHSH and CDR2 is LQKENI. CDR3 in amino acids: CASSPLDSINTEAFF. In DNA form, the CDR3 reads TGTGCCAGCTCACCTCTCGACAGCATCAACACTGAAGCTTTCTTT. The full variable domain, completed using reference TRBV18 and TRBJ1-1, is NAGVMQNPRHLVRRRGQEARLRCSPMKGHSHVYWYRQLPEEGLKFMVYLQKENIIDESGMPKERFSAEFPKEGPSILRIQQVVRGDSAAYFCASSPLDSINTEAFFGQGTRLTVV.

The CDR3: CATSTLLAGGQETQYF. In DNA form, the CDR3 reads TGTGCCACCAGCACCTTACTAGCGGGAGGGCAAGAGACCCAGTACTTC. The genes are TRBV15 and TRBJ2-5; 13 bases match TRBD2. CDR3 length: 16 amino acids. V was clipped by 4 bases and J by 2 bases; unmatched bases: 4. Per germline, CDR1 LNHNV and CDR2 YYDKDF (reference sequence).

The genes are TRBV7-9 and TRBJ1-4; TRBD1 matches at 9 bases. The CDR3 covers 14 residues. The trim removed 5 bases at V and 8 bases at J, leaving 6 bases unmatched. CDR1 and CDR2 (germline): SEHNR, FQNEAQ (reference sequence). CDR3 protein: CASSRGQGGEKLFF. The CDR3 region has the DNA TGTGCCAGCAGCCGGGGACAGGGCGGCGAAAAACTGTTTTTT. Using reference TRBV7-9 and TRBJ1-4 for the parts outside the CDR3, the full variable domain is DTGVSQNPRHKITKRGQNVTFRCDPISEHNRLYWYRQTLGQGPEFLTYFQNEAQLEKSRLLSDRFSAERPKGSFSTLEIQRTEQGDSAMYLCASSRGQGGEKLFFGSGTQLSVL.

The chain recombines TRBV20-1 with TRBJ2-7; the D is unclear. The CDR3 has 10 residues. Germline CDR1 DFQATT, CDR2 SNEGSKA (reference sequence). V was cut by 4 bases and J by 3 bases, with 4 bases left in between. CDR3: CSAIDYEQYF. The CDR3 DNA follows: TGCAGTGCTATAGACTACGAGCAGTACTTC.

This clonotype was seen a few times. This sequence joins TRBV7-8 and TRBJ2-4; D might be TRBD2 (5 bases). V was clipped by 5 bases and J by 2 bases, with 16 bases between them. The germline V gene has CDR1 SGHVS and CDR2 FQNEAQ. This CDR3 has 16 residues. In nucleotides, the CDR3 is TGTGCCAGCAGCCCTTGGCTAGCCCTATCCAAAAACATTCAGTACTTC. Amino acid sequence: CASSPWLALSKNIQYF.

This clonotype turned up a few times. The chain uses TRBV6-5 and TRBJ2-3, with a tentative D call TRBD1 (6 bases). This CDR3 spans 16 amino acids. Germline V gives CDR1 MNHEY, CDR2 SVGAGI. V was cut by 3 bases and J by 6 bases, with 19 bases left in between. This chain's CDR3 is CASSYITGPRRDTQYF. CDR3 in DNA: TGTGCCAGCAGTTATATTACAGGGCCACGCCGGGATACGCAGTATTTT.

This clonotype has just one count. The chain couples TRBV7-9 to TRBJ1-2; D is possibly TRBD1 (5 bases). Trimming shortened V by 2 bases and J by 4 bases, and 14 bases separated the two germline ends. There are 15 residues in the CDR3. Germline CDR1 SEHNR, CDR2 FQNEAQ (reference sequence). This CDR3 reads CASSLPQGLGYGYTF. In DNA, the CDR3 is TGTGCCAGCAGCTTACCTCAGGGACTGGGCTATGGCTACACCTTC.